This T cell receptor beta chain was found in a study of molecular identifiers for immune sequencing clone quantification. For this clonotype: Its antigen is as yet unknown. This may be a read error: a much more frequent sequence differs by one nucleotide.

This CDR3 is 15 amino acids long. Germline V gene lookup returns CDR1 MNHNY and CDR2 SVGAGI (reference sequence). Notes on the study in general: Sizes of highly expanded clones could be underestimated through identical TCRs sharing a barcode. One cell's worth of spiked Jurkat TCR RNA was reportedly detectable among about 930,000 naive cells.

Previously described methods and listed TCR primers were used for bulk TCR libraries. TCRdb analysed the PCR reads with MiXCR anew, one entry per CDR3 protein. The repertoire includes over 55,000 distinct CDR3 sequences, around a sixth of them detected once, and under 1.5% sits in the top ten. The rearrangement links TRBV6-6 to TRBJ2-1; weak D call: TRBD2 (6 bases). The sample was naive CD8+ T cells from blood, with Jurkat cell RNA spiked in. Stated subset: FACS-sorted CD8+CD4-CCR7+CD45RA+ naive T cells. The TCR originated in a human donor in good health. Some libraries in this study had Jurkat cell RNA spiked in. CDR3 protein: CASSLAESSYNGQFF. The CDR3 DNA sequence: TGTGCCAGCAGTTTAGCGGAGAGCTCCTACAATGGGCAGTTCTTC.